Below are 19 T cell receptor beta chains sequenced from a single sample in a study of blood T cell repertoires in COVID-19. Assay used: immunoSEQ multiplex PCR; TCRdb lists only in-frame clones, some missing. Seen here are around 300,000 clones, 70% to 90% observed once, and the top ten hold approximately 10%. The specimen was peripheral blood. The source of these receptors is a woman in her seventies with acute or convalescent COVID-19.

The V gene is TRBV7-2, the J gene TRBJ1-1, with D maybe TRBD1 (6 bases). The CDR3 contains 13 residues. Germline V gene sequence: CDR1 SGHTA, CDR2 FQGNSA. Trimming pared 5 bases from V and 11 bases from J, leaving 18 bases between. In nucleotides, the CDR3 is TGTGCCAGCAGCCTGACAGGACCTACCAGGGCTTTCTTT. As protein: CASSLTGPTRAFF.

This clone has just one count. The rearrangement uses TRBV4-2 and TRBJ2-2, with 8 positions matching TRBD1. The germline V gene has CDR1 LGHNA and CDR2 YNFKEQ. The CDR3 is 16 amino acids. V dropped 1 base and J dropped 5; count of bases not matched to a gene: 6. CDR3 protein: CASSQAAGGGTGELFF. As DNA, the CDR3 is TGTGCCAGCAGCCAAGCCGCAGGGGGCGGTACCGGGGAGCTGTTTTTT.

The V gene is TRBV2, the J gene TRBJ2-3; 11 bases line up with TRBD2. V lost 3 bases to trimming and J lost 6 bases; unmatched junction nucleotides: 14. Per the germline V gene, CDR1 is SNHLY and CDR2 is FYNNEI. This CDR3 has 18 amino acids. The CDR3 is CASSDLPFSGGAGDTQYF. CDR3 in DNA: TGTGCCAGCAGTGATCTCCCCTTTAGCGGGGGGGCCGGCGATACGCAGTATTTT.

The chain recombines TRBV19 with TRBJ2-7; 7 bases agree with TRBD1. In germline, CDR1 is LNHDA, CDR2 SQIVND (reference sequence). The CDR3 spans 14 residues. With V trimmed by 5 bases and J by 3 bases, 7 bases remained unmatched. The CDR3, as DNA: TGTGCCAGTAGTGTCCGGGACAGATACTACGAGCAGTACTTC. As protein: CASSVRDRYYEQYF.

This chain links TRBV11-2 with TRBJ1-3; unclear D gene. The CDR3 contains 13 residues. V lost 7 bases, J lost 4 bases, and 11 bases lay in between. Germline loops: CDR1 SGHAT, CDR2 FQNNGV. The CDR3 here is CASTQSQGNTIYF. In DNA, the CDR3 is TGTGCCAGCACCCAATCCCAAGGAAACACCATATATTTT.

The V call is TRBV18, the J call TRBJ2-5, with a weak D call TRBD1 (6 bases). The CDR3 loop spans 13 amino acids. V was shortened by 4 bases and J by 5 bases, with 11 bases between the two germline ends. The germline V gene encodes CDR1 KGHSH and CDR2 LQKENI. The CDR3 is CASSRGQRETQYF. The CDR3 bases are TGTGCCAGCTCACGAGGACAGCGTGAGACCCAGTACTTC.

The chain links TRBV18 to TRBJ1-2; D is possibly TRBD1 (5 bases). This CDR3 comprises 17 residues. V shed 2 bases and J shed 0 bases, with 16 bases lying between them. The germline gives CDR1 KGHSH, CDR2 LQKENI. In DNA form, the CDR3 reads TGTGCCAGCTCACCATGGGCGGGGACCGACGCTAACTATGGCTACACCTTC. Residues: CASSPWAGTDANYGYTF.

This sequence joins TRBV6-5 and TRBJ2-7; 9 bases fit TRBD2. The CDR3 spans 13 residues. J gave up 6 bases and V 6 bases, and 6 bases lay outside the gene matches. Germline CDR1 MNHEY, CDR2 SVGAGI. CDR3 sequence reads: CASRDSGGGEQYF. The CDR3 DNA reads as TGTGCCAGCAGAGATAGCGGGGGTGGCGAGCAGTACTTC.

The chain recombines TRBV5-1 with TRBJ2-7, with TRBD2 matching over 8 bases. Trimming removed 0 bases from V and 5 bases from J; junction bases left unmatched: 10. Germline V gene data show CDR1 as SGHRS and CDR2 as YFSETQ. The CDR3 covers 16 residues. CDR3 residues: CASSLAVGGGPHEQYF. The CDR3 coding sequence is TGCGCCAGCAGCTTGGCCGTCGGGGGGGGCCCCCACGAGCAGTACTTC.

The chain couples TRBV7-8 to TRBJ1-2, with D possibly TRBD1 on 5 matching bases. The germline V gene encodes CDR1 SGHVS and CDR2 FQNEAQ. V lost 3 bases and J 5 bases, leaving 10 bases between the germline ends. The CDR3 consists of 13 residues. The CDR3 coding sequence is TGTGCCAGCAGCTTTGACAGCACTTATGGCTACACCTTC. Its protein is CASSFDSTYGYTF.

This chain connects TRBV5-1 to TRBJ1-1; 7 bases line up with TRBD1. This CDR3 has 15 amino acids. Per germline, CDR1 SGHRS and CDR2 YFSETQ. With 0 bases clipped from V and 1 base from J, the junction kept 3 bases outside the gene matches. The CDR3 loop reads CASSLDRGANTEAFF. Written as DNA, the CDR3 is TGCGCCAGCAGCTTGGACAGGGGAGCGAACACTGAAGCTTTCTTT.

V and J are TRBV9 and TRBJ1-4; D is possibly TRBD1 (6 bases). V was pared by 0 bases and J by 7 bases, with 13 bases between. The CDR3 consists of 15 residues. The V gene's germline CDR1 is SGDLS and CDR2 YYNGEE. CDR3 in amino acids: CASSVGGGAGEKLFF. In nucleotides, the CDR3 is TGTGCCAGCAGCGTAGGTGGGGGCGCGGGTGAAAAACTGTTTTTT.

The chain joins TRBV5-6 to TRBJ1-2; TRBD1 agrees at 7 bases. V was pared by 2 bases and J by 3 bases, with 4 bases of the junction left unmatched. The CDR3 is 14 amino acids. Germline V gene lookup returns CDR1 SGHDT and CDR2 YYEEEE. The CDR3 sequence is CASSFDREDYGYTF. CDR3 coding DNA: TGTGCCAGCAGCTTCGACAGGGAAGACTATGGCTACACCTTC.

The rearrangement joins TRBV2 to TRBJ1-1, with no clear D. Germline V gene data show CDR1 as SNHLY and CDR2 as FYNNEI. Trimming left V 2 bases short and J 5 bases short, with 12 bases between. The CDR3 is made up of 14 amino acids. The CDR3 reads CASSELVAGTEAFF. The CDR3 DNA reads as TGTGCCAGCAGTGAACTTGTGGCGGGTACTGAAGCTTTCTTT.

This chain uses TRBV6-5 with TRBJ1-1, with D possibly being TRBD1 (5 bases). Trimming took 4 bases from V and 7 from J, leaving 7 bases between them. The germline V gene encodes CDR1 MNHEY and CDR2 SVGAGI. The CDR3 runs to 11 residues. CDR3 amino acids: CASSSGYEAFF. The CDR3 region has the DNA TGTGCCAGCAGTTCAGGGTATGAAGCTTTCTTT.

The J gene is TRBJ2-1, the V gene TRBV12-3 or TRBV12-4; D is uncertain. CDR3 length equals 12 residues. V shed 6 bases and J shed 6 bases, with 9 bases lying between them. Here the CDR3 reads CASSPVRNEQFF. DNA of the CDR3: TGTGCCAGCAGCCCAGTCCGCAATGAGCAGTTCTTC.

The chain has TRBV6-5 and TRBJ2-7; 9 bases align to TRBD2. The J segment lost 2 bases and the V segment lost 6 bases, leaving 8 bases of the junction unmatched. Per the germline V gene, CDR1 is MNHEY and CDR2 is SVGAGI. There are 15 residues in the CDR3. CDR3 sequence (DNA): TGTGCCAGCAGCCTGATTGCGGGGGGGACCTACGAGCAGTACTTC. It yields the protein CASSLIAGGTYEQYF.

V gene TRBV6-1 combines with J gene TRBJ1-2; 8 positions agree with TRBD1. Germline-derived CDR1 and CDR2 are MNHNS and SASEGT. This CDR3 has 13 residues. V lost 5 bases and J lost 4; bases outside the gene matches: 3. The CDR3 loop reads CASSLDRAYGYTF. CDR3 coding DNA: TGTGCCAGCAGTCTGGACAGGGCCTATGGCTACACCTTC.

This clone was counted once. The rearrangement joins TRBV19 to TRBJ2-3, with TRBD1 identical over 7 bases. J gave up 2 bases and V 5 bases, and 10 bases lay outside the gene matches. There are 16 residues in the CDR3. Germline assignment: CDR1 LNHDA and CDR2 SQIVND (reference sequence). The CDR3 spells CASSDTGTVATDTQYF. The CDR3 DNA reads TGTGCCAGTAGTGACACCGGGACAGTCGCCACAGATACGCAGTATTTT.